The 22 T cell receptor beta chains below come from one sample, sequenced in a study of T cells in localized non-small cell lung cancer. Clones were sequenced by immunoSEQ multiplex PCR, and TCRdb holds only the in-frame ones, with some missing. The table lists about 27,000 clones, approximately 86% of them singletons. The sequences come from peripheral blood, collected before any cancer treatment. The receptor source for this set is a female donor older than 55 with stage II squamous cell lung carcinoma.

The chain uses TRBV5-4 and TRBJ1-2, with D possibly being TRBD1 (6 bases). Germline CDR1 reads SGHNT; CDR2 reads YYREEE (reference sequence). V lost 0 bases to trimming and J lost 6 bases, with 24 bases between them. This CDR3 is 18 amino acids long. The CDR3 sequence: CASSLGGQVTQGLDGYTF. CDR3 nucleotides: TGTGCCAGCAGCTTGGGGGGGCAAGTGACACAGGGATTGGATGGCTACACCTTC. The full variable domain, completed using reference TRBV5-4 and TRBJ1-2, is ETGVTQSPTHLIKTRGQQVTLRCSSQSGHNTVSWYQQALGQGPQFIFQYYREEENGRGNFPPRFSGLQFPNYSSELNVNALELDDSALYLCASSLGGQVTQGLDGYTFGSGTRLTVV.

The gene calls are TRBV7-9 and TRBJ1-2; no firm D call. The CDR3 consists of 15 residues. Germline V gene sequence: CDR1 SEHNR, CDR2 FQNEAQ (reference sequence). V was trimmed by 5 bases and J by 0 bases, leaving 13 bases between them. The DNA for the CDR3 is TGTGCCAGCAGCGCAGCCGATCAGTCTAACTATGGCTACACCTTC. Its protein is CASSAADQSNYGYTF.

This clone was detected once. The gene calls are TRBV15 and TRBJ1-2; D remains ambiguous. Per germline, CDR1 LNHNV and CDR2 YYDKDF (reference sequence). The length of the CDR3 is 15 residues. Trimming pared 0 bases from V and 5 bases from J, leaving 13 bases between. The chain's CDR3 is CATSRERGIGYGYTF. Written as DNA, the CDR3 is TGTGCCACCAGCAGAGAACGGGGAATCGGGTATGGCTACACCTTC.

This rearrangement joins TRBV5-5 to TRBJ1-4, with D tentatively TRBD1 (5 bases). This CDR3 has 14 amino acids. V was pared by 2 bases and J by 8 bases, with 13 bases between. Germline assignment: CDR1 SGHKS and CDR2 YYEKEE (reference sequence). CDR3 coding DNA: TGTGCCAGCAGCTTTTCAGGGATGAGCGAAAAACTGTTTTTT. It is translated as CASSFSGMSEKLFF.

The rearrangement joins TRBV5-5 to TRBJ1-1; maybe TRBD1 (5 bases). Germline V gives CDR1 SGHKS, CDR2 YYEKEE (reference sequence). The CDR3 runs 15 residues. Trimming removed 3 bases from V and 0 bases from J, with 12 bases in between. The DNA of the CDR3 is TGTGCCAGCAGCTACCTCGACAGAGTGAACACTGAAGCTTTCTTT. It codes for CASSYLDRVNTEAFF.

The chain links TRBV6-6 to TRBJ2-7; 8 nucleotides match TRBD1. CDR1 is MNHNY, CDR2 SVGAGI, per germline (reference sequence). The trim removed 5 bases at V and 4 bases at J, leaving 1 base unmatched. This CDR3 spans 12 amino acids. The chain's CDR3 is CASSGQGYEQYF. CDR3 coding DNA: TGTGCCAGCAGTGGACAGGGATACGAGCAGTACTTC.

The CDR3 is CSAGGGYGYTF. CDR3 bases: TGCAGTGCGGGGGGCGGCTATGGCTACACCTTC. The chain is built from TRBV20-1 and TRBJ1-2; weak D call: TRBD1 (6 bases). The CDR3 runs to 11 residues. V was pared by 6 bases and J by 4 bases, with 9 bases between. Per germline, CDR1 DFQATT and CDR2 SNEGSKA (reference sequence).

The V call is TRBV21-1, the J call TRBJ2-7. TRBV21-1 is termed a pseudogene. The CDR3 covers 9 residues. CDR3 DNA sequence: TGTGCGAGGGGCTACGAGCAGTACTTC. It yields the protein CARGYEQYF.

The chain carries TRBV7-9 and TRBJ1-1; D is ambiguous. Trimming took off 4 bases at V and 5 bases at J, with 11 bases between the two ends. Germline V gene data show CDR1 as SEHNR and CDR2 as FQNEAQ (reference sequence). This CDR3 is built from 13 residues. CDR3 nucleotide sequence: TGTGCCAGCAGCTCGCCGATTGAGACTGAAGCTTTCTTT. It codes for CASSSPIETEAFF.

This chain links TRBV7-2 with TRBJ1-1; no clear D gene. V lost 5 bases and J 1 base, leaving 11 bases between the germline ends. The CDR3 is 14 residues long. The V gene's germline CDR1 is SGHTA and CDR2 FQGNSA. CDR3 region: CASSPGHQNTEAFF. Here the CDR3 DNA reads TGTGCCAGCAGCCCCGGGCACCAGAACACTGAAGCTTTCTTT.

V gene TRBV5-4 combines with J gene TRBJ2-2, with TRBD1 matching 11 bases. This CDR3 spans 17 amino acids. Looked up from germline, CDR1 is SGHNT and CDR2 is YYREEE (reference sequence). The V gene end was trimmed by 4 bases and the J gene end by 5 bases; junction bases not matched to a gene: 10. CDR3: CASSKPDRGRGTGELFF. In DNA form, the CDR3 reads TGTGCCAGCAGCAAACCGGACAGGGGGCGAGGGACCGGGGAGCTGTTTTTT.

The chain employs TRBV28 and TRBJ1-5; 9 nucleotides align to TRBD1. From germline, CDR1 is MDHEN and CDR2 SYDVKM. The trim removed 5 bases at V and 6 bases at J, leaving 5 bases unmatched. The CDR3 sequence is 14 residues long. This CDR3 reads CASSGTGGRQPQHF. CDR3 nucleotides: TGTGCCAGCAGTGGAACAGGGGGCCGTCAGCCCCAGCATTTT.

The chain employs TRBV7-8 and TRBJ2-7, with D tentatively TRBD2 (6 bases). Trimming stripped 2 bases from V and 2 bases from J, with 13 bases between. The germline V gene has CDR1 SGHVS and CDR2 FQNEAQ. The CDR3 has 15 residues. CDR3 coding DNA: TGTGCCAGCAGCTTAAACGGGGGTCCTACCTACGAGCAGTACTTC. Protein sequence: CASSLNGGPTYEQYF. Variable domain in full (rest from reference TRBV7-8 and TRBJ2-7): GAGVSQSPRYKVAKRGQDVALRCDPISGHVSLFWYQQALGQGPEFLTYFQNEAQLDKSGLPSDRFFAERPEGSVSTLKIQRTQQEDSAVYLCASSLNGGPTYEQYFGPGTRLTVT.

The V and J genes are TRBV19 and TRBJ1-2; 7 bases are shared with TRBD1. Losses at the gene ends were 1 base for V and 4 bases for J; bases not matched to a gene: 3. The CDR3 contains 14 residues. Germline CDR1 and CDR2: LNHDA and SQIVND (reference sequence). CDR3 protein: CASSIVTGAYGYTF. CDR3 bases: TGTGCCAGTAGTATAGTAACAGGGGCCTATGGCTACACCTTC.

CDR3 sequence reads: CATSAPGQGTDTQYF. CDR3 DNA: TGTGCCACCAGCGCGCCGGGACAGGGCACAGATACGCAGTATTTT. The genes are TRBV15 and TRBJ2-3; 8 positions agree with TRBD1. Looked up from germline, CDR1 is LNHNV and CDR2 is YYDKDF (reference sequence). Trimming cost V 5 bases and J 1 base; bases outside gene matches: 5. The CDR3 spans 15 residues.

This clone was counted only a few times. The gene calls are TRBV30 and TRBJ2-6; D is possibly TRBD2 (6 bases). Trimming pared 5 bases from V and 1 base from J, leaving 15 bases between. Germline V gene sequence: CDR1 GTSNPN, CDR2 SVGIG (reference sequence). The CDR3 consists of 16 residues. CDR3 DNA sequence: TGTGCCTGGGAGGAGGGCCCTGCTTCTGGGGCCAACGTCCTGACTTTC. Translating gives CAWEEGPASGANVLTF.

The chain employs TRBV27 and TRBJ1-2; TRBD1 matches 7 bases. Germline V CDR1 and CDR2: MNHEY, SMNVEV (reference sequence). The CDR3 sequence is 15 residues long. V lost 6 bases to trimming and J lost 6 bases; unmatched junction nucleotides: 13. DNA of the CDR3: TGTGCCAGCAGAGAAGGGGGCAAAAGAGGGAATGGCTACACCTTC. Protein product: CASREGGKRGNGYTF.

The chain carries TRBV7-2 and TRBJ2-1, with 7 positions matching TRBD2. J lost 5 bases, V lost 1 base, and 5 bases had no gene match. The germline V gene encodes CDR1 SGHTA and CDR2 FQGNSA. The CDR3 runs 15 residues. The CDR3 is CASSLDGGGNNEQFF. The DNA for the CDR3 is TGTGCCAGCAGCTTAGATGGGGGAGGGAACAATGAGCAGTTCTTC.

This clone is large by share. This chain joins TRBV7-9 and TRBJ1-3, with 7 bases that match TRBD1. The CDR3 is made up of 14 amino acids. CDR1 SEHNR and CDR2 FQNEAQ come from the germline V gene (reference sequence). V shed 1 base, J shed 7 bases, and the junction held 4 bases outside the gene matches. The CDR3 reads CASSLGGTVNTIYF. CDR3 DNA: TGTGCCAGCAGCTTAGGCGGGACAGTTAACACCATATATTTT.

The chain links TRBV29-1 to TRBJ1-1, with TRBD1 as a possible D gene (5 bases). The CDR3 covers 12 residues. CDR1 and CDR2 from the germline V gene are SQVTM and ANQGSEA. The ends were cut back, 5 bases at V and 6 bases at J, with 13 bases in the middle. CDR3 region: CSVQQADAEAFF. CDR3 nucleotide sequence: TGCAGCGTTCAACAGGCCGACGCTGAAGCTTTCTTT.

The chain links TRBV5-4 to TRBJ2-5, with 8 nucleotides matching TRBD2. CDR1 SGHNT and CDR2 YYREEE come from the germline V gene (reference sequence). This CDR3 region has 16 residues. The ends lost 4 bases at V and 0 bases at J; junction bases unmatched: 8. CDR3 sequence: CASSPGSGEDQETQYF. DNA for the CDR3: TGTGCCAGCAGCCCGGGTAGCGGGGAAGACCAAGAGACCCAGTACTTC. Filled out from reference TRBV5-4 and TRBJ2-5, the complete variable domain reads ETGVTQSPTHLIKTRGQQVTLRCSSQSGHNTVSWYQQALGQGPQFIFQYYREEENGRGNFPPRFSGLQFPNYSSELNVNALELDDSALYLCASSPGSGEDQETQYFGPGTRLLVL.

The CDR3 sequence is CASSSSGTATSEQYF. The CDR3, as DNA: TGTGCCAGCAGCTCCTCCGGGACAGCTACATCCGAGCAGTACTTC. The rearrangement links TRBV7-9 to TRBJ2-7; 7 bases line up with TRBD1. J lost 6 bases, V lost 4 bases, and 12 bases had no gene match. This CDR3 spans 15 amino acids. Germline CDR1 reads SEHNR; CDR2 reads FQNEAQ (reference sequence).